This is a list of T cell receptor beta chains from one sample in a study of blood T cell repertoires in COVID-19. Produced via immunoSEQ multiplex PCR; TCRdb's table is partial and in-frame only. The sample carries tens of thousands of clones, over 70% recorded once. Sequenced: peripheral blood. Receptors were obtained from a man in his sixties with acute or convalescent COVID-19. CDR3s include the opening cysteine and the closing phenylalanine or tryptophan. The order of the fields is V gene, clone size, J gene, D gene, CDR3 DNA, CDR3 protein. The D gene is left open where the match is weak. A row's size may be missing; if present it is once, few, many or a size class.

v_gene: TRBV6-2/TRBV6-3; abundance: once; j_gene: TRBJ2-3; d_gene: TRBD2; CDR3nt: TGTGCCAGCAGTTATTGGGGGGGGAGAGGAGATACGCAGTATTTT; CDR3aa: CASSYWGGRGDTQYF
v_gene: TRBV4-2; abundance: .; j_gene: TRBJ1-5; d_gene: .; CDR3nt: TGTGCCAGCAGCCAAGGGGGCTGGGGCAATCAGCCCCAGCATTTT; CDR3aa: CASSQGGWGNQPQHF
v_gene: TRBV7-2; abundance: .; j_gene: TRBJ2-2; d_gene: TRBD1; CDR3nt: TGTGCCAGCCGAAGACAGGGTAACACCGGGGAGCTGTTTTTT; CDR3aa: CASRRQGNTGELFF
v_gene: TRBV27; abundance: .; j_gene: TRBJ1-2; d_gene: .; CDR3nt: TGTGCCAGCAGTTTATTCGGCGGGGGGCACAGTTTTAACTATGGCTACACCTTC; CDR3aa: CASSLFGGGHSFNYGYTF
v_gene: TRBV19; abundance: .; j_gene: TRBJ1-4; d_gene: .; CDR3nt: TGTGCCAGTAGTATGGCCGGCGTTAATGGAGTGGAAAAACTGTTTTTT; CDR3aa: CASSMAGVNGVEKLFF
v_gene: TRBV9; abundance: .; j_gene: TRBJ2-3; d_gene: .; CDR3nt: TGTGCCAGCAGCGTAGTAGAGGGAGGTTTCCGTGATACGCAGTATTTT; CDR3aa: CASSVVEGGFRDTQYF
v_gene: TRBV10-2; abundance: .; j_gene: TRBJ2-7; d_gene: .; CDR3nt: TGCGCCAGCAGGTACGGGAACTCCTACGAGCAGTACTTC; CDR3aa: CASRYGNSYEQYF
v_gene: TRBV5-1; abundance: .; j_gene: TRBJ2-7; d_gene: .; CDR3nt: TGCGCCAGCAGGCAGCAGGGGCCCTCCTACGAGCAGTACTTC; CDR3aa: CASRQQGPSYEQYF
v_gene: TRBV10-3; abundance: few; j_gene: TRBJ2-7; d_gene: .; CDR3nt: TGTGCCATCAGCCGGGGGAAGTACGAGCAGTACTTC; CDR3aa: CAISRGKYEQYF
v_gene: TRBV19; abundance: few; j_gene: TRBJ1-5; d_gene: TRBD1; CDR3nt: TGTGCCAGTAGCCAACACAGGGGGCCCGATCAGCCCCAGCATTTT; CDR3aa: CASSQHRGPDQPQHF
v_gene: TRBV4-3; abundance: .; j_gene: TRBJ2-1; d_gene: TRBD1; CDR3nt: TGCGCCAGCAGCGATACCGGGACAGGGGTGTACAATCAGCAGTTCTTC; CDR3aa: CASSDTGTGVYNQQFF
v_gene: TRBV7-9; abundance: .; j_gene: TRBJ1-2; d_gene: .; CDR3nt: TGTGCCAGCAGCCTACAGGCCAGTCGGGGCTACACCTTC; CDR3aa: CASSLQASRGYTF
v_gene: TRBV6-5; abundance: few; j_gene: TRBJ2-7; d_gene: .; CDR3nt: TGTGCCAGCAGACCCGTGGCAGGGGGGTACTACGAGCAGTACTTC; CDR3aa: CASRPVAGGYYEQYF
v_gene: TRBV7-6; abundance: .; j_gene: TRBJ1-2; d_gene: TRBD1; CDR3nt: TGTGCCAGCAGCTTAGCAAACACAGGGGGCTATGGCTACACCTTC; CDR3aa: CASSLANTGGYGYTF
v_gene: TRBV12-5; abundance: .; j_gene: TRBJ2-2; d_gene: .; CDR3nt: TGTGCTAGTGATTCGCCGGGACAACCTTTCACCGGGGAGCTGTTTTTT; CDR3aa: CASDSPGQPFTGELFF
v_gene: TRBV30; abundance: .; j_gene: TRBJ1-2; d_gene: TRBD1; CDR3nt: TGTGCCTGGAATCTGGACAGGGGCGATGGCTACACCTTC; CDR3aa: CAWNLDRGDGYTF
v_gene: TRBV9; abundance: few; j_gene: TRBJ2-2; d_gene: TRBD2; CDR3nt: TGTGCCAGCAATCCCCGGGGCCTAGCGGGGGCCTCCACCGGGGAGCTGTTTTTT; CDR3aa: CASNPRGLAGASTGELFF
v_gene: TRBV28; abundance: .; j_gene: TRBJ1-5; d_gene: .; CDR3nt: TGTGCCAGCAGTTTCCCAGGTGGCAGTAGCAATCAGCCCCAGCATTTT; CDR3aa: CASSFPGGSSNQPQHF
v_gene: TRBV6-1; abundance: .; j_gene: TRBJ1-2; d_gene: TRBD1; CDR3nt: TGTGCCAGCAGGGAAGGGACAGGGGTCTACTATGGCTACACCTTC; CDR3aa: CASREGTGVYYGYTF
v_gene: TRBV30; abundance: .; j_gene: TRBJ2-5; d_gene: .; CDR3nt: TGTGCCTGGAGTGTATTACAGGGCGGTGAGACCCAGTACTTC; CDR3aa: CAWSVLQGGETQYF
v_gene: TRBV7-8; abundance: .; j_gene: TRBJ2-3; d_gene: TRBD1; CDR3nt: TGTGCCAGCAGCGCCCGGGACAGCGGCACAGATACGCAGTATTTT; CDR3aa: CASSARDSGTDTQYF
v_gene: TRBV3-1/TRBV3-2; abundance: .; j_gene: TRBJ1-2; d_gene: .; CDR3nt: TGTGCCAGCAGCACGATACAGCGGGGTTATGGCTACACCTTC; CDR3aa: CASSTIQRGYGYTF
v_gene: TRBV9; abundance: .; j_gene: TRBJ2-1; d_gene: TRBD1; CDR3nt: TGTGCCAGCAGCTACGGGACAGGGGGCTACAATGAGCAGTTCTTC; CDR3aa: CASSYGTGGYNEQFF
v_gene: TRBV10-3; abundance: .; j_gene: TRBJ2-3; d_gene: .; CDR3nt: TGTGCCATCAGTGAGTCTTCCCATACAGATACGCAGTATTTT; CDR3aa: CAISESSHTDTQYF
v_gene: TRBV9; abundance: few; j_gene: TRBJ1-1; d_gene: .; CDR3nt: TGTGCCAGCAGCGCGCGCCACAGGGTCGAGGGAACTGAAGCTTTCTTT; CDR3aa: CASSARHRVEGTEAFF
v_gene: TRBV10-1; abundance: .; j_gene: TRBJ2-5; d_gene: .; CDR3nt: TGCGCCAGCAGTGAATCGGGTCGCCGGGAGACCCAGTACTTC; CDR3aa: CASSESGRRETQYF
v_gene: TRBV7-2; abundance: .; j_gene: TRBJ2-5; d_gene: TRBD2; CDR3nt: TGTGCCAGCAGCCCCCGACTAGCGGGGGAGTCGACCCAGTACTTC; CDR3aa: CASSPRLAGESTQYF
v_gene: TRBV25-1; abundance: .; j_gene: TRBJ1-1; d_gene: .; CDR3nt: TGTGCCAGCAGTGAATGGCGGGGGACCTTGAACACTGAAGCTTTCTTT; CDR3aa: CASSEWRGTLNTEAFF
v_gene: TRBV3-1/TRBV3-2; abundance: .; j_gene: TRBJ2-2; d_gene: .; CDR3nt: TGTGCCAGCAGCCATAGGGACAAGAACACCGGGGAGCTGTTTTTT; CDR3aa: CASSHRDKNTGELFF
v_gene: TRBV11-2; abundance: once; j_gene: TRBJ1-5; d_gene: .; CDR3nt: TGTGCCAGCAGCTTTACAGATCAGCCCCAGCATTTT; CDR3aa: CASSFTDQPQHF
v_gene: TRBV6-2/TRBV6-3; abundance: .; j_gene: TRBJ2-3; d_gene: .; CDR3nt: TGTGCCAGCAGTTATGGGGACAAGAGCACAGATACGCAGTATTTT; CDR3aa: CASSYGDKSTDTQYF
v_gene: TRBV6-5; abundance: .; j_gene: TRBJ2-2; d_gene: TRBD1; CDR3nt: TGTGCCAGCAGCCTTGGACAGGGAGACACCGGGGAGCTGTTTTTT; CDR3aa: CASSLGQGDTGELFF
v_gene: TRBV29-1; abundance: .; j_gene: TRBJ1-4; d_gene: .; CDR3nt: TGCAGCGGCTGGGAGGGGAATGAAAAACTGTTTTTT; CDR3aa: CSGWEGNEKLFF
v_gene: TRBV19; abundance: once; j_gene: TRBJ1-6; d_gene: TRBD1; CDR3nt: TGTGCCAGTAGTATGACCCTGGGCAGGGGGGATTCACCCCTCCACTTT; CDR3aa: CASSMTLGRGDSPLHF
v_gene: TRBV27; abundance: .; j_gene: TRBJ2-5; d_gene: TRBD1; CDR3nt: TGTGCCAGCAGTATCACAGGGGAAGAGACCCAGTACTTC; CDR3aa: CASSITGEETQYF
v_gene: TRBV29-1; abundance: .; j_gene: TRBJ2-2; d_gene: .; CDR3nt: TGCAGCGTTGAATCGACAGGGCGGGAGGACACCGGGGAGCTGTTTTTT; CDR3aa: CSVESTGREDTGELFF
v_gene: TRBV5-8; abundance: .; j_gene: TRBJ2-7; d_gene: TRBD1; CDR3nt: TGTGCCAGCAGCTTCTTGACAGGGGGCAAAAGGTACGAGCAGTACTTC; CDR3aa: CASSFLTGGKRYEQYF
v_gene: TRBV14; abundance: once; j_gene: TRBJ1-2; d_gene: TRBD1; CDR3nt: TGTGCCAGCAGCCAAGCGGGACAGGGTCCCACCGGCTACACCTTC; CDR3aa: CASSQAGQGPTGYTF
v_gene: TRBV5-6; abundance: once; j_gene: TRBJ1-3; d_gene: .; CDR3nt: TGTGCCAGCAGCTTGTATTCAGGGGACGGAAACACCATATATTTT; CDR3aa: CASSLYSGDGNTIYF
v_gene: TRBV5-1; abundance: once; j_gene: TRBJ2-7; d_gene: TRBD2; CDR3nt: TGCGCCAGCAGCTCACAACTAGCGGCAACCTACGAGCAGTACTTC; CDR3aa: CASSSQLAATYEQYF
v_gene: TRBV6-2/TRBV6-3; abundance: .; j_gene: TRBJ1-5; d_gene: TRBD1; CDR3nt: TGTGCCAGCAGCCCCGACAGGGCTCAGCCCCAGCATTTT; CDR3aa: CASSPDRAQPQHF
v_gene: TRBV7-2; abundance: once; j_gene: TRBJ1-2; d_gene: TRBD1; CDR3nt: TGTGCCAGCAGCTTAACGGGACAGGGAACCTATGGCTACACCTTC; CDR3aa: CASSLTGQGTYGYTF
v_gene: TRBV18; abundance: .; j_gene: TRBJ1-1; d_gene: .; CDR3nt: TGTGCCAGCTCACCAACAGGAAAGAACACTGAAGCTTTCTTT; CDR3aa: CASSPTGKNTEAFF
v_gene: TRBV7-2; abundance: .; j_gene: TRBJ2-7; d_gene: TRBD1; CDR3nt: TGTGCCAGCAGCTCATCCAGGGGGCTGTACTTC; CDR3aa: CASSSSRGLYF
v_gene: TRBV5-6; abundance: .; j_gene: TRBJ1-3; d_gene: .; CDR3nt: TGTGCCAGCAGCCGCCTTGACATAGTTCGCTCTGGAAACACCATATATTTT; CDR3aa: CASSRLDIVRSGNTIYF
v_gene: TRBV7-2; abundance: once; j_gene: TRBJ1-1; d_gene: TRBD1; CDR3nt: TGTGCCAGCAGCCCTCGGACAGGGGGCTGGAACACTGAAGCTTTCTTT; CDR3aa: CASSPRTGGWNTEAFF
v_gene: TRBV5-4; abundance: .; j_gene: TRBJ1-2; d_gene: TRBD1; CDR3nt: TGTGCCAGCAGCTCGGACGACAGGGGGCATAACTATGGCTACACCTTC; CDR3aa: CASSSDDRGHNYGYTF
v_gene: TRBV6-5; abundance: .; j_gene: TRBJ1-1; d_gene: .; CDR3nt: TGTGCCAGCAGTTACTACAGGGAAACTGAAGCTTTCTTT; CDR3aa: CASSYYRETEAFF
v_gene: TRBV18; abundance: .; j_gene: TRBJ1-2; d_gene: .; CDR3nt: TGTGCCAGCTCACCAAAACACACAGGGAGCAACTATGGCTACACCTTC; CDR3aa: CASSPKHTGSNYGYTF
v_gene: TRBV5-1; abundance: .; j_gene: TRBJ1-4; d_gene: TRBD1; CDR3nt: TGCGCCAGCAGCGTACAGGGGGTTCGGGAAAAACTGTTTTTT; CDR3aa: CASSVQGVREKLFF
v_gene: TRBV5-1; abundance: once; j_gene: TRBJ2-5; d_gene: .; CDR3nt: TGCGCCAGCAGGCAGGGACTCCAAGAGACCCAGTACTTC; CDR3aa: CASRQGLQETQYF
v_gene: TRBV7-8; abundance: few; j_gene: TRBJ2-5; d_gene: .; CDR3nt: TGTGCCAGCAGCTTATCGGAGGTCGAAGAGACCCAGTACTTC; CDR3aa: CASSLSEVEETQYF
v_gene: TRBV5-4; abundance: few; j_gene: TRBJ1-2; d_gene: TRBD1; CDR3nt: TGTGCCAGCAGCTCGTGGACAGGAAATAACTATGGCTACACCTTC; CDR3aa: CASSSWTGNNYGYTF
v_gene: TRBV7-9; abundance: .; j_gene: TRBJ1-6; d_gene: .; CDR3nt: TGTGCCAGCAGCCACCCCTGGGACATCGATAATTCACCCCTCCACTTT; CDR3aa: CASSHPWDIDNSPLHF